This paragraph covers one T cell receptor beta chain sequence. Using its own MiXCR run on the reads, TCRdb lists one record per CDR3 protein. The profile covers about 530,000 distinct CDR3 sequences, with 26% appearing a single time and less than 15% taken by the ten largest. The CDR3 contains 15 residues. V dropped 4 bases and J dropped 5; count of bases not matched to a gene: 9. CDR1 SGDLS and CDR2 YYNGEE come from the germline V gene. This specimen comes from a study of T cell repertoires in cytomegalovirus infection. As for the study in general: Public TCR beta signatures were indicative of both CMV infection and a matching HLA type.

The receptor was derived from a human donor in good health (CMV status not recorded). Some clones in this sample may be carry-over from other donors' samples. Material for sequencing was PBMCs. V is TRBV9 and J is TRBJ2-1; TRBD1 aligns across 7 bases. The CDR3 is CASSPPGGNHNEQFF. The CDR3 DNA sequence: TGTGCCAGCAGCCCGCCAGGGGGAAACCACAATGAGCAGTTCTTC. The full variable domain, in which reference TRBV9 and TRBJ2-1 provide the parts outside the CDR3, is DSGVTQTPKHLITATGQRVTLRCSPRSGDLSVYWYQQSLDQGLQFLIQYYNGEERAKGNILERFSAQQFPDLHSELNLSSLELGDSALYFCASSPPGGNHNEQFFGPGTRLTVL.